Listed below are T cell receptor beta chains from one sample, sequenced in a study of cytomegalovirus exposure and HLA in healthy donors. Repertoires were generated with immunoSEQ multiplex PCR, while TCRdb's copy carries only in-frame clones and drops some. Here the sample table reports about 75,000 clones. Specimen: PBMCs. The receptors were gathered from a man aged 18 to 35 in good health and CMV-seropositive. Both conserved end residues are part of each CDR3. The order of the fields is CDR3 DNA, CDR3 protein, V gene, J gene, D gene. A D gene is named only where the DNA matches it firmly.

CDR3nt: TGTGCCAGCAGCCAAGTATCAGATACGCAGTATTTT
CDR3aa: CASSQVSDTQYF
v_gene: TRBV4-2
j_gene: TRBJ2-3
d_gene: NA

CDR3nt: TGTGCCAGCAGTCTAAGACAGGCGACTAACCTCCACTTT
CDR3aa: CASSLRQATNLHF
v_gene: TRBV27
j_gene: TRBJ1-6
d_gene: NA

CDR3nt: TGTGCCAGCAGTGAGGGGGCTAGCGGGCCCTACGAGCAGTACTTC
CDR3aa: CASSEGASGPYEQYF
v_gene: TRBV6-1
j_gene: TRBJ2-7
d_gene: TRBD2

CDR3nt: TGTGCCGGGGGGAGGCCGGGAACCGGGGAGCTGTTTTTT
CDR3aa: CAGGRPGTGELFF
v_gene: TRBV28
j_gene: TRBJ2-2
d_gene: NA

CDR3nt: TGTGCCAGCAGCTTTAGCGGTAACACAGATACGCAGTATTTT
CDR3aa: CASSFSGNTDTQYF
v_gene: TRBV6-1
j_gene: TRBJ2-3
d_gene: NA

CDR3nt: TGCAGCGTTGAGCCTAAAACTAACTATGGCTACACCTTC
CDR3aa: CSVEPKTNYGYTF
v_gene: TRBV29-1
j_gene: TRBJ1-2
d_gene: NA

CDR3nt: TGTGCCAGCAGTTACTCGACGAAGGAGTACGGTGAGCAGTTCTTC
CDR3aa: CASSYSTKEYGEQFF
v_gene: TRBV6-6
j_gene: TRBJ2-1
d_gene: NA

CDR3nt: TGTGCCAGCAGTGCCAGGGGAAACATTCAGTACTTC
CDR3aa: CASSARGNIQYF
v_gene: TRBV28
j_gene: TRBJ2-4
d_gene: NA

CDR3nt: TGTGCCACCGGCCTAGGGGCAGGGGACACTAGTAGCTACACCTTC
CDR3aa: CATGLGAGDTSSYTF
v_gene: TRBV7-9
j_gene: TRBJ1-2
d_gene: NA

CDR3nt: TGCGCCAGCAGCTTGGCCCCCCCCTCGACGGGTTACCCCTACGAGCAGTACTTC
CDR3aa: CASSLAPPSTGYPYEQYF
v_gene: TRBV5-1
j_gene: TRBJ2-7
d_gene: NA

CDR3nt: TGTGCCATCTGGAGAGGGTCCAGCACAGATACGCAGTATTTT
CDR3aa: CAIWRGSSTDTQYF
v_gene: TRBV10-3
j_gene: TRBJ2-3
d_gene: NA

CDR3nt: TGTGCCACCCCCCGCGGCGGGAAGTCCTACGAGCAGTACTTC
CDR3aa: CATPRGGKSYEQYF
v_gene: TRBV6-1
j_gene: TRBJ2-7
d_gene: NA

CDR3nt: TGTGCCAGCAGTTTTTTCGGGACGACGAACCGGGGGTACGAGCAGTACTTC
CDR3aa: CASSFFGTTNRGYEQYF
v_gene: TRBV28
j_gene: TRBJ2-7
d_gene: NA

CDR3nt: TGTGCCAGCAGCCCTCCGTTGGGGGCCGCGAACACTGAAGCTTTCTTT
CDR3aa: CASSPPLGAANTEAFF
v_gene: TRBV11-2
j_gene: TRBJ1-1
d_gene: NA

CDR3nt: TGTGCCATCAGTGAGCCTCAGAAGTACGAGCAGTACTTC
CDR3aa: CAISEPQKYEQYF
v_gene: TRBV10-3
j_gene: TRBJ2-7
d_gene: NA

CDR3nt: TGTGCCAGCAGCTTCACAGGGGGGCGACAAGAGACCCAGTACTTC
CDR3aa: CASSFTGGRQETQYF
v_gene: TRBV7-9
j_gene: TRBJ2-5
d_gene: TRBD1

CDR3nt: TGCAGCGTTCCCGGGCCAACATCCGGGAGGGGGATCTACGAGCAGTACTTC
CDR3aa: CSVPGPTSGRGIYEQYF
v_gene: TRBV29-1
j_gene: TRBJ2-7
d_gene: TRBD2

CDR3nt: TGTGCTAGCAGCTTCGGGCGGGAGGGCTACAATGAGCAGTTCTTC
CDR3aa: CASSFGREGYNEQFF
v_gene: TRBV7-7
j_gene: TRBJ2-1
d_gene: TRBD2

CDR3nt: TGTGCCAGCAGCCGGATGGGACAGAACACAGATACGCAGTATTTT
CDR3aa: CASSRMGQNTDTQYF
v_gene: TRBV2
j_gene: TRBJ2-3
d_gene: TRBD1

CDR3nt: TGTGCCAGCAACTTTCGAGAGGGCGGGTCCTACAATGAGCAGTTCTTC
CDR3aa: CASNFREGGSYNEQFF
v_gene: TRBV11-2
j_gene: TRBJ2-1
d_gene: NA

CDR3nt: TGTGCCAGCAGTGACCGGGACACAACCTACGAGCAGTACTTC
CDR3aa: CASSDRDTTYEQYF
v_gene: TRBV28
j_gene: TRBJ2-7
d_gene: NA

CDR3nt: TGTGCCAGCAGTGTCACAGGGGGGAATAATTCACCCCTCCACTTT
CDR3aa: CASSVTGGNNSPLHF
v_gene: TRBV6-1
j_gene: TRBJ1-6
d_gene: TRBD1

CDR3nt: TGTGCCAGCAGTTACTCCGGGACAGATAATGAAAAACTGTTTTTT
CDR3aa: CASSYSGTDNEKLFF
v_gene: TRBV6-6
j_gene: TRBJ1-4
d_gene: TRBD1

CDR3nt: TGTGCCAGCAGCCTCCGGGACAGGAATGAAAAACTGTTTTTT
CDR3aa: CASSLRDRNEKLFF
v_gene: TRBV28
j_gene: TRBJ1-4
d_gene: TRBD1

CDR3nt: TGTGCCAGCAGCTTCGCAGGAAATGAGCAGTTCTTC
CDR3aa: CASSFAGNEQFF
v_gene: TRBV5-8
j_gene: TRBJ2-1
d_gene: NA

CDR3nt: TGTGCCAGCAGCACAGGACGGGAGACCGGGGAGCTGTTTTTT
CDR3aa: CASSTGRETGELFF
v_gene: TRBV7-2
j_gene: TRBJ2-2
d_gene: NA

CDR3nt: TGTGCCAGCAATTGGGTTGATGCAGCTTCGATAGGTGTGAGGGCCTACAATGAGCAGTTCTTC
CDR3aa: CASNWVDAASIGVRAYNEQFF
v_gene: TRBV2
j_gene: TRBJ2-1
d_gene: NA

CDR3nt: TGTGCCAGCAGTGGCTGGACAGGGGGACGGGAAAAACTGTTTTTT
CDR3aa: CASSGWTGGREKLFF
v_gene: TRBV6-1
j_gene: TRBJ1-4
d_gene: TRBD1

CDR3nt: TGTGCCAGCAGCTCCCTTAGGAACACTGAAGCTTTCTTT
CDR3aa: CASSSLRNTEAFF
v_gene: TRBV11-3
j_gene: TRBJ1-1
d_gene: NA

CDR3nt: TGCGCCAGCAGTGAGTATAGCGGGGATACGCAGTATTTT
CDR3aa: CASSEYSGDTQYF
v_gene: TRBV10-1
j_gene: TRBJ2-3
d_gene: TRBD2

CDR3nt: TGTGCCAGCAGTTACTCCGGGGGGGCGAAATACAATGAGCAGTTCTTC
CDR3aa: CASSYSGGAKYNEQFF
v_gene: TRBV6-5
j_gene: TRBJ2-1
d_gene: TRBD2

CDR3nt: TGCAGCGTGGTCTTCCATGGATTCCGGGACAGGGGTTGGACTGAAGCTTTCTTT
CDR3aa: CSVVFHGFRDRGWTEAFF
v_gene: TRBV29-1
j_gene: TRBJ1-1
d_gene: TRBD1

CDR3nt: TGTGCCAGCTCCCCACCAAACGGGGTGGTGAACACTGAAGCTTTCTTT
CDR3aa: CASSPPNGVVNTEAFF
v_gene: TRBV18
j_gene: TRBJ1-1
d_gene: NA

CDR3nt: TGTGCCAGCAGAGACAACTCTGGAAACACCATATATTTT
CDR3aa: CASRDNSGNTIYF
v_gene: TRBV2
j_gene: TRBJ1-3
d_gene: NA

CDR3nt: TGTGCCAGCAGTCTCTCCACCGGGACAGCCTTGAGGGGCTACACCTTC
CDR3aa: CASSLSTGTALRGYTF
v_gene: TRBV6-4
j_gene: TRBJ1-2
d_gene: TRBD1

CDR3nt: TGTGCCAGCAGTTCTGTCGCGGGGAACTATGGCTACACCTTC
CDR3aa: CASSSVAGNYGYTF
v_gene: TRBV28
j_gene: TRBJ1-2
d_gene: NA

CDR3nt: TGTGCCAGCAGCTTAGGGCGGAAGAGAGCTTTCTTT
CDR3aa: CASSLGRKRAFF
v_gene: TRBV13
j_gene: TRBJ1-1
d_gene: NA

CDR3nt: TGTGCCAGCAGTTTCCTCCCCTACGAGCAGTACTTC
CDR3aa: CASSFLPYEQYF
v_gene: TRBV28
j_gene: TRBJ2-7
d_gene: NA

CDR3nt: TGTGCCAGTAGTCCACAGGGTTTCAATCAGCCCCAGCATTTT
CDR3aa: CASSPQGFNQPQHF
v_gene: TRBV19
j_gene: TRBJ1-5
d_gene: NA

CDR3nt: TGTGCCAGCAGTGAACTGACTAGCGGGCTATCCTACGAGCAGTACTTC
CDR3aa: CASSELTSGLSYEQYF
v_gene: TRBV25-1
j_gene: TRBJ2-7
d_gene: TRBD2

CDR3nt: TGTGCCGGACGGACAGGGAACACCGGGGAGCTGTTTTTT
CDR3aa: CAGRTGNTGELFF
v_gene: TRBV6-6
j_gene: TRBJ2-2
d_gene: TRBD1

CDR3nt: TGCGCCAGCAGCCAGACGGGGACTGAAGCTTTCTTT
CDR3aa: CASSQTGTEAFF
v_gene: TRBV4-1
j_gene: TRBJ1-1
d_gene: NA

CDR3nt: TGCAGTGCTAGTCGGTCGATCGCTTTCTTT
CDR3aa: CSASRSIAFF
v_gene: TRBV20-1
j_gene: TRBJ1-1
d_gene: NA

CDR3nt: TGTGCCAGCTCACCGAACTCCGGGACAGGGGACTATGGCTACACCTTC
CDR3aa: CASSPNSGTGDYGYTF
v_gene: TRBV18
j_gene: TRBJ1-2
d_gene: TRBD1

CDR3nt: TGTGCCAGCAGCTTAGAGGGCTATGAGCAGTTCTTC
CDR3aa: CASSLEGYEQFF
v_gene: TRBV5-6
j_gene: TRBJ2-1
d_gene: NA

CDR3nt: TGTGCCAGCTCCGAACTAGCGGGCAGCTCCTACGAGCAGTACTTC
CDR3aa: CASSELAGSSYEQYF
v_gene: TRBV6-1
j_gene: TRBJ2-7
d_gene: TRBD2

CDR3nt: TGTGCCAGCAGCTTAACCGGGACAGGGGCGCCAGCTTTCTTT
CDR3aa: CASSLTGTGAPAFF
v_gene: TRBV28
j_gene: TRBJ1-1
d_gene: TRBD1

CDR3nt: TGTGCCAGCAGCGAGGGGGACCTAATAGAGACCCAGTACTTC
CDR3aa: CASSEGDLIETQYF
v_gene: TRBV9
j_gene: TRBJ2-5
d_gene: NA

CDR3nt: TGTGCCTGGAGTAACTCCCTCGTAGCTTTCTTT
CDR3aa: CAWSNSLVAFF
v_gene: TRBV30
j_gene: TRBJ1-1
d_gene: NA

CDR3nt: TGTGCCAGCAGCTTAGTTGCGACAGGGGGTGAAAAACTGTTTTTT
CDR3aa: CASSLVATGGEKLFF
v_gene: TRBV5-6
j_gene: TRBJ1-4
d_gene: TRBD1

CDR3nt: TGTGCCAGCAGCCATGCCGGGGGTGAGCAGTACTTC
CDR3aa: CASSHAGGEQYF
v_gene: TRBV13
j_gene: TRBJ2-7
d_gene: NA

CDR3nt: TGTGCTAGTGGTCCAACCTCGGATGAGCAGTTCTTC
CDR3aa: CASGPTSDEQFF
v_gene: TRBV12-5
j_gene: TRBJ2-1
d_gene: NA

CDR3nt: TGTGCCTGGACCGCTCCAGGGGTCTTCTACGAGCAGTACTTC
CDR3aa: CAWTAPGVFYEQYF
v_gene: TRBV30
j_gene: TRBJ2-7
d_gene: NA

CDR3nt: TGTGCCAGCAGCGTACTGGGGGCGGATGGCTACACCTTC
CDR3aa: CASSVLGADGYTF
v_gene: TRBV9
j_gene: TRBJ1-2
d_gene: NA

CDR3nt: TGTGCCAGCTTACCAGGTGTACAGCTGGGAGTCTCTGGAAACACCATATATTTT
CDR3aa: CASLPGVQLGVSGNTIYF
v_gene: TRBV18
j_gene: TRBJ1-3
d_gene: NA